These T cell receptor beta chains were read from a single sample in a study of CD8+ T cells in alopecia areata. Sequencing used immunoSEQ multiplex PCR; TCRdb keeps in-frame clones, though not all of them. The data contain about 140,000 clones, roughly four fifths of them singletons. The source was CD8+ T cells sorted from blood, collected at week 4, from a patient treated with tofacitinib. The source is a human donor with alopecia areata. CDR3s include the opening cysteine and the closing phenylalanine or tryptophan. Each record gives: D gene, J gene, clone size, V gene, CDR3 protein, CDR3 DNA. A D gene is named only where the DNA matches it firmly. Rows may omit the clone size; those that give it use once, few, many or a size class.

NA	TRBJ1-2	NA	TRBV29-1	CSVVGGKVYGYTF	TGCAGCGTTGTTGGGGGTAAGGTCTATGGCTACACCTTC
NA	TRBJ2-5	NA	TRBV11-2	CASSLDMFRTVNQETQYF	TGTGCCAGCAGCTTAGATATGTTTAGGACAGTAAACCAAGAGACCCAGTACTTC
TRBD1	TRBJ1-5	NA	TRBV27	CASSGTGRRQPQHF	TGTGCCAGCAGTGGGACAGGGAGGAGGCAGCCCCAGCATTTT
NA	TRBJ1-1	NA	TRBV5-1	CASSEGGTEAFF	TGCGCCAGCAGCGAGGGGGGAACTGAAGCTTTCTTT
TRBD1	TRBJ1-6	NA	TRBV30	CAWDLGQGNSPLHF	TGTGCCTGGGACCTGGGACAGGGGAATTCACCCCTCCACTTT
NA	TRBJ2-2	NA	TRBV4-1	CASSQDQKVGGELFF	TGCGCCAGCAGCCAAGATCAGAAGGTTGGCGGGGAGCTGTTTTTT
NA	TRBJ1-4	NA	TRBV2	CASSDYSPAANEELFF	TGTGCCAGCAGTGATTACAGCCCTGCGGCTAATGAAGAACTGTTTTTT
TRBD1	TRBJ2-6	once	TRBV5-1	CASSSGTGAGANVLTF	TGCGCCAGCAGCTCCGGGACAGGGGCTGGGGCCAACGTCCTGACTTTC
TRBD1	TRBJ1-2	once	TRBV10-3	CAAIGRTGEGYTF	TGTGCCGCGATCGGGCGGACAGGGGAAGGCTACACCTTC
TRBD1	TRBJ2-7	NA	TRBV7-7	CASSKGQGGSYEQYF	TGTGCTAGCAGTAAAGGACAGGGTGGATCCTACGAGCAGTACTTC
NA	TRBJ1-1	NA	TRBV30	CAWSGVRDTEAFF	TGTGCCTGGAGCGGCGTCAGGGACACTGAAGCTTTCTTT
NA	TRBJ1-1	NA	TRBV14	CASSHWGTEAFF	TGTGCCAGCAGCCATTGGGGCACTGAAGCTTTCTTT
NA	TRBJ2-1	NA	TRBV29-1	CSAQRSYNEQFF	TGCAGCGCTCAGAGGTCCTACAATGAGCAGTTCTTC
TRBD1	TRBJ2-5	NA	TRBV18	CASSPGQGQETQYF	TGTGCCAGCTCTCCGGGACAGGGGCAAGAGACCCAGTACTTC
NA	TRBJ1-1	NA	TRBV13	CASSLRHPMNTEAFF	TGTGCCAGCAGCTTAAGGCATCCCATGAACACTGAAGCTTTCTTT
TRBD1	TRBJ1-2	NA	TRBV27	CASKGQNYGYTF	TGTGCCAGCAAGGGACAGAACTATGGCTACACCTTC
NA	TRBJ2-3	NA	TRBV7-2	CASSLAGVVSTDTQYF	TGTGCCAGCAGCTTAGCGGGGGTCGTGTCCACAGATACGCAGTATTTT
TRBD1	TRBJ2-7	NA	TRBV29-1	CSVGQGGSYEQYF	TGCAGCGTTGGACAGGGCGGATCCTACGAGCAGTACTTC
NA	TRBJ1-1	once	TRBV4-2	CASSGRQWTEAFF	TGTGCCAGCAGCGGCCGACAGTGGACTGAAGCTTTCTTT
NA	TRBJ1-1	NA	TRBV5-6	CASSLEEGNTEAFF	TGTGCCAGCAGCTTGGAAGAGGGGAACACTGAAGCTTTCTTT
NA	TRBJ2-3	NA	TRBV29-1	CSVEVYGRGTDTQYF	TGCAGCGTTGAAGTTTACGGGCGAGGCACAGATACGCAGTATTTT
NA	TRBJ1-1	NA	TRBV29-1	CSVYGGMNTEAFF	TGCAGCGTTTATGGGGGAATGAACACTGAAGCTTTCTTT
TRBD1	TRBJ2-7	few	TRBV30	CAWSRQGTSYEQYF	TGTGCCTGGAGTAGACAGGGAACCAGCTACGAGCAGTACTTC
NA	TRBJ1-1	NA	TRBV7-8	CASSSEGYISEAFF	TGTGCCAGCAGCTCCGAAGGCTACATTTCTGAAGCTTTCTTT
NA	TRBJ1-1	NA	TRBV4-1	CASSQGGNTEAFF	TGCGCCAGCAGCCAAGGTGGGAACACTGAAGCTTTCTTT
TRBD2	TRBJ2-2	NA	TRBV29-1	CSVPLTASGGQNTGELFF	TGCAGCGTCCCCCTGACGGCTAGCGGGGGTCAGAACACCGGGGAGCTGTTTTTT
TRBD1	TRBJ2-7	NA	TRBV11-2	CASSWDSLTFYEQYF	TGTGCCAGCAGCTGGGACAGCCTGACCTTCTACGAGCAGTACTTC
NA	TRBJ2-1	NA	TRBV6-5	CASMGWTANEQFF	TGTGCCAGCATGGGGTGGACCGCCAATGAGCAGTTCTTC
NA	TRBJ2-3	NA	TRBV29-1	CSVQPPYTDTQYF	TGCAGCGTCCAGCCCCCCTACACAGATACGCAGTATTTT
TRBD1	TRBJ2-3	NA	TRBV19	CASSIPGGTDTQYF	TGTGCCAGTAGTATACCAGGGGGTACAGATACGCAGTATTTT
NA	TRBJ2-3	NA	TRBV7-6	CASSLSLPADTQYF	TGTGCCAGCAGCTTATCGTTGCCCGCAGATACGCAGTATTTT
TRBD1	TRBJ2-7	NA	TRBV27	CASSPGTGIYEQYF	TGTGCCAGCAGTCCAGGGACAGGGATCTACGAGCAGTACTTC
NA	TRBJ2-3	NA	TRBV7-9	CASSSADLAGSSTDTQYF	TGTGCCAGCAGCTCGGCCGATTTGGCGGGATCTAGCACAGATACGCAGTATTTT
NA	TRBJ2-7	NA	TRBV5-1	CASSFGGRKGREQYF	TGCGCCAGCAGCTTTGGCGGAAGAAAGGGACGCGAGCAGTACTTC
NA	TRBJ2-2	NA	TRBV29-1	CSVFRRLGGTGELFF	TGCAGCGTTTTTAGGCGCCTAGGGGGAACCGGGGAGCTGTTTTTT
NA	TRBJ2-2	NA	TRBV27	CASSLSGHRELFF	TGTGCCAGCAGTTTATCGGGGCACCGGGAGCTGTTTTTT
NA	TRBJ1-1	NA	TRBV6-5	CASVLEEGMNTEAFF	TGTGCCAGCGTGCTTGAGGAGGGTATGAACACTGAAGCTTTCTTT